A selection of T cell receptor beta chains follows, all from one sample in a study of T cells in Graves' hyperthyroidism and ophthalmopathy. TCRdb reprocessed the multiplex PCR reads with MiXCR, giving one entry per CDR3 protein. The sample gives around 180,000 distinct CDR3 sequences, approximately 15% of which show up once; roughly 32% is in the top ten. Sequenced input: blood. The receptors come from a woman aged 45-59 years with Graves' hyperthyroidism. The CDR3 runs from the conserved cysteine through the conserved F or W. Fields, in order: clone size, D gene, J gene, V gene, CDR3 DNA, CDR3 protein. A D gene is named only where the DNA matches it firmly. Size values are once, few and many counts, or a class for expanded clones, and some rows have none.

>many|TRBD1|TRBJ2-7|TRBV28
TGTGCCAGCAGAGGACAGGGGGAATCCTACGAGCAGTACTTC
CASRGQGESYEQYF
>many|TRBD2|TRBJ2-3|TRBV2
TGTGCCAGCAGGGTGTTCTCGCTAGCGGGGGATAGCACAGATACGCAGTATTTT
CASRVFSLAGDSTDTQYF
>many|NA|TRBJ1-1|TRBV4-1
TGCGCCAGCAGCCAAGAAGTAGGGATCACTGAAGCTTTCTTT
CASSQEVGITEAFF
>many|NA|TRBJ2-1|TRBV9
TGTGCCAGCAGCGTAGGTAGCTCAATCACGAATGAGCAGTTCTTC
CASSVGSSITNEQFF
>many|NA|TRBJ1-2|TRBV6-1
TGTGCCAGCAGAGTGTTAGGACAGCTTTCAAACTATGGCTACACCTTC
CASRVLGQLSNYGYTF
>NA|TRBD1|TRBJ1-3|TRBV7-9
TGTGCCAGCACCCCTCTCCCGGGACAGGGGGCGGGTTCTGGAAACACCATATATTTT
CASTPLPGQGAGSGNTIYF
>many|TRBD2|TRBJ2-1|TRBV29-1
TGCAGCGTTGGCCGATATAGCGGGGGTTCCTACAATGAGCAGTTCTTC
CSVGRYSGGSYNEQFF
>NA|NA|TRBJ2-5|TRBV2
TGTGCCAGCTCGTGGCGGCAGATCCAAGAGACCCAGTACTTC
CASSWRQIQETQYF
>NA|NA|TRBJ1-3|TRBV3-1
TGTGCCAGCAGCCAGAACCTCCTCGGGGGACTTGAAAACACCATATATTTT
CASSQNLLGGLENTIYF
>many|NA|TRBJ2-3|TRBV9
TGTGCCAGCAGCGTAGCGGTCCCCAGGTTTGCGGGGGCCTTCACAGATACGCAGTATTTT
CASSVAVPRFAGAFTDTQYF
>many|NA|TRBJ2-7|TRBV2
TGTGCCAGCAGTGTACAGGGTGCCTACGAGCAGTACTTC
CASSVQGAYEQYF
>many|NA|TRBJ1-1|TRBV29-1
TGCAGCGTTGTCGTAATCGGATTTGAAGCTTTCTTT
CSVVVIGFEAFF
>many|TRBD1|TRBJ1-1|TRBV12-3/TRBV12-4
TGTGCCAGCAGTTCAGGGGGCGCGACTTTCTTT
CASSSGGATFF
>many|NA|TRBJ1-2|TRBV28
TGTGCCAGCAAAAATCCCGGATCTCCCATAGCGGAGGGCTACACCTTC
CASKNPGSPIAEGYTF
>many|NA|TRBJ2-7|TRBV7-8
TGTGCCAGCAGCTTAGTAGGAGCTTTAGAGCAGTACTTC
CASSLVGALEQYF
>many|TRBD1|TRBJ1-1|TRBV6-2/TRBV6-3
TGTGCCAGCAATACTCGACAGGGACACATGAACACTGAAGCTTTCTTT
CASNTRQGHMNTEAFF
>many|NA|TRBJ1-1|TRBV9
TGTGCCAGCAGCGTAGCTTGGGAGGGAACGGAAGCTTTCTTT
CASSVAWEGTEAFF